The following is a T cell receptor beta chain sequence with its context. The sample belongs to a study of blood T cell repertoires in COVID-19. For the study at large: The United States, Italy and Spain were the sources of the acute and convalescent COVID-19 samples. Sources were T cells, B-cell-depleted T cells, or PBMCs; the material itself was cDNA or gDNA.

The method was immunoSEQ multiplex PCR; TCRdb's version includes in-frame clones alone and lacks a portion of them. The sample records about 78,000 clones, about 93% being singletons. The CDR3 runs to 16 residues. From germline, CDR1 is MNHEY and CDR2 SMNVEV (reference sequence). The germline V and J ends were trimmed by 3 bases and 2 bases, with 14 bases remaining between them. Source material: peripheral blood. This chain connects TRBV27 to TRBJ1-5; D is perhaps TRBD1 (5 bases). This TCR was sampled from a woman older than 75 with acute or convalescent COVID-19. DNA for the CDR3: TGTGCCAGCAGTTTTCGGTTAGGAGGGGGCAATCAGCCCCAGCATTTT. Encoded protein: CASSFRLGGGNQPQHF.